These 8 T cell receptor beta chains were all obtained from the same sample, sequenced in a study of T cell responses to AZD1222 COVID-19 vaccine. The table came from immunoSEQ multiplex PCR; TCRdb's copy has only in-frame clones and leaves some out. The sample lists around 170,000 clones; 80% to 95% were seen once. The source was peripheral blood, collected 28 days after the second AZD1222 dose. The receptors were gathered from an adult who received the AZD1222 COVID-19 vaccine.

A single count supports this clone. This chain links TRBV7-9 with TRBJ1-5; D is unresolved. The CDR3 is 12 amino acids. With 1 base removed from V and 7 bases from J, the gap between germline ends came to 5 bases. Germline loops: CDR1 SEHNR, CDR2 FQNEAQ (reference sequence). CDR3: CASSLEVQPQHF. The CDR3 DNA sequence: TGTGCCAGCAGCTTAGAAGTCCAGCCCCAGCATTTT.

The chain links TRBV5-8 to TRBJ1-2; maybe TRBD1 (5 bases). The CDR3 is 15 amino acids. Trimming took off 0 bases at V and 4 bases at J, with 13 bases between the two ends. From germline, CDR1 is SGHTS and CDR2 YDEGEE. The CDR3 is CASSLAAGVGYGYTF. In nucleotides, the CDR3 is TGTGCCAGCAGCTTGGCCGCGGGGGTGGGCTATGGCTACACCTTC.

J is TRBJ2-2 and V is TRBV3-1 (or the pseudogene TRBV3-2), with D hard to call. The germline V gene has CDR1 LGHDT and CDR2 YNNKEL (reference sequence). The length of the CDR3 is 13 residues. Trimming shortened V by 4 bases and J by 5 bases, and 8 bases separated the two germline ends. As DNA, the CDR3 is TGTGCCAGCAGCCGCCTAGGGACCGGGGAGCTGTTTTTT. Translated: CASSRLGTGELFF.

This chain connects TRBV19 to TRBJ2-7; TRBD2 matches at 12 bases. The length of the CDR3 is 15 residues. V lost 6 bases and J lost 2; bases outside the gene matches: 5. The germline V gene encodes CDR1 LNHDA and CDR2 SQIVND (reference sequence). CDR3 nucleotide sequence: TGTGCCAGTAGCCCGACTAGCGGGGGCACCTACGAGCAGTACTTC. This translates into CASSPTSGGTYEQYF.

The chain combines TRBV5-6 with TRBJ2-1, with 9 nucleotides matching TRBD2. The trim removed 2 bases at V and 2 bases at J, leaving 11 bases unmatched. The germline gives CDR1 SGHDT, CDR2 YYEEEE. The CDR3 spans 18 residues. The CDR3 nucleotides read TGTGCCAGCAGCTTAGTGCGGGGGGGCAAATCGGCCTACAATGAGCAGTTCTTC. This gives the protein CASSLVRGGKSAYNEQFF.

The chain has TRBV5-4 and TRBJ2-7; D is possibly TRBD1 (5 bases). V was cut by 4 bases and J by 1 base, with 12 bases left in between. The CDR3 length is 14 residues. CDR1 and CDR2 (germline): SGHNT, YYREEE (reference sequence). The CDR3: CASSPGQDSYEQYF. CDR3 nucleotide sequence: TGTGCCAGCAGCCCAGGACAAGATTCCTACGAGCAGTACTTC.

CDR3 loop: CASSFWEGDTEAFF. The CDR3 DNA follows: TGTGCCAGCAGTTTTTGGGAGGGGGACACTGAAGCTTTCTTT. V usage is TRBV27 and J usage is TRBJ1-1; D possibly corresponds to TRBD1 (6 bases). The CDR3 is made up of 14 amino acids. Germline V gene sequence: CDR1 MNHEY, CDR2 SMNVEV (reference sequence). Between the trimmed V and J ends, which lost 3 bases and 3 bases, there was a span of 11 bases.

V is TRBV19 and J is TRBJ1-5, with D unclear. The ends were cut back, 5 bases at V and 0 bases at J, with 11 bases in the middle. The CDR3 contains 15 residues. Germline V gene sequence: CDR1 LNHDA, CDR2 SQIVND (reference sequence). CDR3 DNA: TGTGCCAGTAGTCGGATCGACATTAGCAATCAGCCCCAGCATTTT. Residues: CASSRIDISNQPQHF. The variable domain in full, completed from reference TRBV19 and TRBJ1-5, reads DGGITQSPKYLFRKEGQNVTLSCEQNLNHDAMYWYRQDPGQGLRLIYYSQIVNDFQKGDIAEGYSVSREKKESFPLTVTSAQKNPTAFYLCASSRIDISNQPQHFGDGTRLSIL.